The source of this TCR beta chain is a study of T-cell memory formation after mild COVID-19. Across the study: TCR clusters were largely donor specific.

Unmatched junction bases numbered 5, after V lost 3 bases and J lost 8 bases. CDR3 size: 14 residues. Germline loops: CDR1 SGHTA, CDR2 FQGNSA. MiXCR was run by TCRdb on the 5' RACE reads, yielding one entry per CDR3 protein. Of just over 400,000 distinct CDR3 sequences listed, about 22% are singletons. Points from the study as a whole: Contracting CD4+ clones were located mainly in CM and EM, and CD8+ clones in EMRA. Second-wave clones reaching peak frequency on day 37 lacked confirmed SARS-CoV-2 specificity.

This clonotype was counted between two and nine times. What it recognizes is unknown. The chain has TRBV7-2 and TRBJ2-1, with 9 bases identical to TRBD2. Sequenced material: PBMCs or a T cell subset sorted from them (not recorded which). The TCR comes from an adult woman who had mild COVID-19 (a few samples of this study predate the infection). Cell type and time point are not known. CDR3 DNA sequence: TGTGCCAGCAGCTTCGGACTAGCGCAGGATGAGCAGTTCTTC. It translates to CASSFGLAQDEQFF. Filled out from reference TRBV7-2 and TRBJ2-1, the complete variable domain reads GAGVSQSPSNKVTEKGKDVELRCDPISGHTALYWYRQSLGQGLEFLIYFQGNSAPDKSGLPSDRFSAERTGGSVSTLTIQRTQQEDSAVYLCASSFGLAQDEQFFGPGTRLTVL.